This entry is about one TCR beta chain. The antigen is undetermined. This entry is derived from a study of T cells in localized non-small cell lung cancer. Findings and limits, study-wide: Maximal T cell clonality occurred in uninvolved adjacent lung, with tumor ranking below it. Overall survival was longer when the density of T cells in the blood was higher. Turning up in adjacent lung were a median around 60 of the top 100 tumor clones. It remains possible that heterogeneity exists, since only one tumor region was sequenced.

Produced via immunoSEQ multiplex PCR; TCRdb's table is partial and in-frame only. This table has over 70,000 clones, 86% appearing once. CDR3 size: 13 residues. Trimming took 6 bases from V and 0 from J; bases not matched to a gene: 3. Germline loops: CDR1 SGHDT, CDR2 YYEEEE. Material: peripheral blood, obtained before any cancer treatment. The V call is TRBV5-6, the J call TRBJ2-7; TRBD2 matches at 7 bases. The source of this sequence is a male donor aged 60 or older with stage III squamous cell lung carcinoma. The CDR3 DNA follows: TGTGCCAGCATGGGAGGGAGCTCCTACGAGCAGTACTTC. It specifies CASMGGSSYEQYF.